This is a list of T cell receptor beta chains from one sample in a study of cytomegalovirus exposure and HLA in healthy donors. The repertoire was sequenced with immunoSEQ multiplex PCR; TCRdb's copy has only in-frame clones and lacks some. There are over 150,000 clones in the sample; about 78% occur only once, and approximately 3% lies in the top ten. The sequencing sample was made of PBMCs. Source of these receptors: a woman aged 30 to 39 in good health and CMV-seronegative. Each CDR3 is given with its conserved first and last residue. Fields, in order: CDR3 DNA, CDR3 protein, J gene, clone size, CDR3 length, V gene, D gene. A D gene is named only where the DNA matches it firmly. Clone sizes are given selectively: once, few, many, or a class where the clone is expanded.

TGTGCCAGCAGCCCCCGGGGAGGGAGAGCCACTGAAGCTTTCTTT,CASSPRGGRATEAFF,TRBJ1-1,-,15,TRBV9,-
TGTGCCAGCAGTTTCTCCGGGACAGGGGGGGGCTATGGCTACACCTTC,CASSFSGTGGGYGYTF,TRBJ1-2,-,16,TRBV27,TRBD1
TGCAGCGTTGGACTAGCGGGAGCTGATACGCAGTATTTT,CSVGLAGADTQYF,TRBJ2-3,-,13,TRBV29-1,TRBD2
TGTGCCAGCAGCGTAGAGGGGACAGGGCCAGATACGCAGTATTTT,CASSVEGTGPDTQYF,TRBJ2-3,few,15,TRBV9,TRBD1
TGCGCCAGCAGCTGGACAGGGGAACGGGATACGCAGTATTTT,CASSWTGERDTQYF,TRBJ2-3,-,14,TRBV5-1,TRBD1
TGCGCCAGCAGCCAAACAGGGGTAGGGGCCAACGTCCTGACTTTC,CASSQTGVGANVLTF,TRBJ2-6,-,15,TRBV4-1,TRBD1
TGTGCCAGCAGCCCCCCGGGACTAGCGATCGGGGAGCTGTTTTTT,CASSPPGLAIGELFF,TRBJ2-2,-,15,TRBV6-1,TRBD2
TGTGCCAGCAGTTTCTCCAGCTCTGGGGCCAACGTCCTGACTTTC,CASSFSSSGANVLTF,TRBJ2-6,-,15,TRBV28,-
TGTGCCAGCTCAACCGACAGGGGTAATTCACCCCTCCACTTT,CASSTDRGNSPLHF,TRBJ1-6,-,14,TRBV18,TRBD1
TGTGCCAGCAGCTTAGTTGGGACAGGGTCAATTCACGAGCAGTACTTC,CASSLVGTGSIHEQYF,TRBJ2-7,-,16,TRBV7-9,TRBD1
TGTGCCAGCAGCGTAACTGGCTATGGCTACACCTTC,CASSVTGYGYTF,TRBJ1-2,-,12,TRBV9,-
TGTGCCAGCAGCTTCTCAGAAGCTAACTATGGCTACACCTTC,CASSFSEANYGYTF,TRBJ1-2,-,14,TRBV11-1,-
TGCGCCAGCAGCTACGGACAGGGTGGTTACACCGGGGAGCTGTTTTTT,CASSYGQGGYTGELFF,TRBJ2-2,-,16,TRBV5-1,TRBD1
TGTTCCAGCAGCTTAATTGGGCAGACCGAATACACCTTC,CSSSLIGQTEYTF,TRBJ1-2,-,13,TRBV7-9,-
TGTGCCAGCAGTGAAGCGCCCGGACAGGGGGGGACTGAAGCTTTCTTT,CASSEAPGQGGTEAFF,TRBJ1-1,-,16,TRBV6-1,TRBD1
TGCGCCAGCAGCTCAGGACAGGGGTTGGATGAAAAACTGTTTTTT,CASSSGQGLDEKLFF,TRBJ1-4,-,15,TRBV5-1,TRBD1
TGTGCCAGCAGCTTGGATCGGGGCAGGGGTTACGGGGCCAACGTCCTGACTTTC,CASSLDRGRGYGANVLTF,TRBJ2-6,-,18,TRBV5-4,-
TGTGCCAGCAGTTACCCCGGCGGGGGAGCCTACGAGCAGTACTTC,CASSYPGGGAYEQYF,TRBJ2-7,-,15,TRBV6-5,TRBD2